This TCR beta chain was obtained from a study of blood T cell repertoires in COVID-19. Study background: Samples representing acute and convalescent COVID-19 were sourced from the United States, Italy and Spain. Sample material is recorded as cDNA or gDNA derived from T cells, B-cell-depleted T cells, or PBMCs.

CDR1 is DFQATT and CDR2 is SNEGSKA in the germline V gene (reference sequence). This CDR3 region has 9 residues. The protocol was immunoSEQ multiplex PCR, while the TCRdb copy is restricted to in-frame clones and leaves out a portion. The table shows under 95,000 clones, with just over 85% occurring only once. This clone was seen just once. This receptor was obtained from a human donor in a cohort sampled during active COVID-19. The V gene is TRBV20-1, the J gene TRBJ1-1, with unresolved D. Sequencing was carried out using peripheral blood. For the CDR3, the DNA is TGCAGCCCCGACACTGAAGCTTTCTTT. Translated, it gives CSPDTEAFF.